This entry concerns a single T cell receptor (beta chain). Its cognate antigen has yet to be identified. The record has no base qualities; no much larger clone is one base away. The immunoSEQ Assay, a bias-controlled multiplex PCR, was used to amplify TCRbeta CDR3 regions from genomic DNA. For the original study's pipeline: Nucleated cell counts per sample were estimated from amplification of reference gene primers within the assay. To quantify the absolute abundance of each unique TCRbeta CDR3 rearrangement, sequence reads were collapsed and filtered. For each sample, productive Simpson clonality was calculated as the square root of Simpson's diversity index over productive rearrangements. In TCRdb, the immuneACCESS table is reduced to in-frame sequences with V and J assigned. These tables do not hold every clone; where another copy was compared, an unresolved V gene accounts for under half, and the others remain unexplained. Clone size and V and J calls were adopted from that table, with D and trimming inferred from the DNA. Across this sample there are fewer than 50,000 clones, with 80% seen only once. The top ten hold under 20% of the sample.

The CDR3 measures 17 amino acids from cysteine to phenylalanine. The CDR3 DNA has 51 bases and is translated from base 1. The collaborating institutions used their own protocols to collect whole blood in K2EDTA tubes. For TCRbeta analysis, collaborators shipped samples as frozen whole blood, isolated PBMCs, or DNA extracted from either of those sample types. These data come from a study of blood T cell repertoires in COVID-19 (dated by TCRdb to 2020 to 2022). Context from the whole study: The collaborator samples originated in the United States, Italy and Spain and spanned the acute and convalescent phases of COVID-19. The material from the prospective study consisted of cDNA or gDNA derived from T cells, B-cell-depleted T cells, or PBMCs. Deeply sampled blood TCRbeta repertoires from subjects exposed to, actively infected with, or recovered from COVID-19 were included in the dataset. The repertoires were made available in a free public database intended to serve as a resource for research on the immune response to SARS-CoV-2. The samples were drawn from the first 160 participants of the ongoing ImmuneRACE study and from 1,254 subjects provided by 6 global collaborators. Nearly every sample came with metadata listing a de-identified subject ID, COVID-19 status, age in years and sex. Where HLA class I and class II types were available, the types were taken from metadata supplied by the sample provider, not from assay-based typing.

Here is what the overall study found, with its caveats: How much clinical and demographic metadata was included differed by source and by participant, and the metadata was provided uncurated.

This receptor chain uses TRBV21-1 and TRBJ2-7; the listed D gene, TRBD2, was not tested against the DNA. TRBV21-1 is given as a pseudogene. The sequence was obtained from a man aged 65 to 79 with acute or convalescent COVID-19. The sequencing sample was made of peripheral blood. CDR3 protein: CASRLCVRGGGRTEQYF. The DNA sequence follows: TGTGCCAGCAGGTTATGCGTGAGGGGGGGCGGTCGAACCGAGCAGTACTTC.